Each of the 12 T cell receptor beta chains below was sequenced from the same sample in a study of blood T cell repertoires in COVID-19. The data were produced by immunoSEQ multiplex PCR, yet TCRdb's version contains in-frame clones alone and is incomplete. The table records about 240,000 clones, roughly 79% of them present only once. The sample comprised peripheral blood. Receptor source: a woman older than 75 with COVID-19, enrolled during active disease.

The V and J genes are TRBV2 and TRBJ1-2; D gene unclear. Germline V gene data show CDR1 as SNHLY and CDR2 as FYNNEI. Trimming shortened V by 6 bases and J by 6 bases, and 14 bases separated the two germline ends. CDR3 length: 13 amino acids. CDR3 in DNA: TGTGCCAGCAGCTCCGCCCTGGAGAATGGCTACACCTTC. Amino acid sequence: CASSSALENGYTF.

The V call is TRBV30, the J call TRBJ1-6; 8 nucleotides agree with TRBD1. Germline V lookup: CDR1 GTSNPN, CDR2 SVGIG (reference sequence). This CDR3 spans 11 amino acids. The junction had 0 bases not matched to a gene; V was cut back by 5 bases and J by 9 bases. The CDR3, as DNA: TGTGCCTGGGACAGGGGTTCACCCCTCCACTTT. It encodes CAWDRGSPLHF.

The rearrangement links TRBV25-1 to TRBJ1-3; D uncertain. Between the trimmed V and J ends, which lost 2 bases and 2 bases, there was a span of 10 bases. Germline V gene data show CDR1 as MGHDK and CDR2 as SYGVNS. There are 15 residues in the CDR3. The CDR3 loop reads CASSEGGNAGNTIYF. CDR3 nucleotide sequence: TGTGCCAGCAGTGAAGGAGGTAACGCTGGAAACACCATATATTTT.

This clone was observed once. The chain uses TRBV18 and TRBJ2-5; 9 bases agree with TRBD1. Germline assignment: CDR1 KGHSH and CDR2 LQKENI. The CDR3 runs to 17 residues. J gave up 2 bases and V 6 bases, and 13 bases lay outside the gene matches. The CDR3 is CASSRRRDRASQETQYF. CDR3 in DNA: TGTGCCAGCTCCCGCCGTCGGGACAGGGCCTCGCAAGAGACCCAGTACTTC.

A single count supports this clone. V gene TRBV11-2 combines with J gene TRBJ1-2; 10 bases match TRBD1. V lost 6 bases to trimming and J lost 8 bases; unmatched junction nucleotides: 6. The CDR3 is 13 amino acids. Germline values: CDR1 SGHAT, CDR2 FQNNGV. CDR3 amino acids: CASRMTGGWGYTF. In nucleotides, the CDR3 is TGTGCCAGCAGGATGACAGGGGGCTGGGGCTACACCTTC.

The chain combines TRBV7-2 with TRBJ2-3; tentatively, D is TRBD1 (6 bases). Trimming took off 2 bases at V and 8 bases at J, with 8 bases between the two ends. The germline V gene has CDR1 SGHTA and CDR2 FQGNSA. The CDR3 runs 12 residues. The CDR3 DNA sequence: TGTGCCAGCAGCTTATCAGGGGTTACGCAGTATTTT. Its translation is CASSLSGVTQYF.

This clone has a handful of counts. V gene TRBV12-3 or TRBV12-4 combines with J gene TRBJ2-6; the D gene is possibly TRBD2 (5 bases). Trimming shortened V by 5 bases and J by 12 bases, and 14 bases separated the two germline ends. The CDR3 runs to 13 residues. In DNA form, the CDR3 reads TGTGCCAGCAGTACGGACTCTACCCCCGTCCTGACTTTC. It specifies CASSTDSTPVLTF.

The rearrangement links TRBV28 to TRBJ1-1; TRBD1 aligns across 12 bases. V was clipped by 8 bases and J by 1 base; unmatched bases: 11. The CDR3 length is 17 residues. Germline V CDR1 and CDR2: MDHEN, SYDVKM. The CDR3 bases are TGTGCCAGCCCACCCGGGACAGGGGGCGCCTCGAACACTGAAGCTTTCTTT. Amino acid sequence: CASPPGTGGASNTEAFF.

Written as DNA, the CDR3 is TGTGCCAGCTCGTTAACAGGGAGCTACGAGCAGTACTTC. Its translation: CASSLTGSYEQYF. The rearrangement uses TRBV18 and TRBJ2-7, with a possible D match to TRBD1 (6 bases). V was trimmed by 6 bases and J by 3 bases, leaving 12 bases between them. The CDR3 contains 13 residues. Looked up from germline, CDR1 is KGHSH and CDR2 is LQKENI. Looking up the rest from reference TRBV18 and TRBJ2-7 gives the full variable domain: NAGVMQNPRHLVRRRGQEARLRCSPMKGHSHVYWYRQLPEEGLKFMVYLQKENIIDESGMPKERFSAEFPKEGPSILRIQQVVRGDSAAYFCASSLTGSYEQYFGPGTRLTVT.

The chain couples TRBV6-2 or TRBV6-3 to TRBJ2-5; D is possibly TRBD1 (5 bases). CDR1 is MNHEY, CDR2 SVGEGT, per germline. The ends were cut back, 6 bases at V and 5 bases at J, with 19 bases in the middle. The CDR3 totals 15 residues. CDR3: CASSLGQTYGETQYF. CDR3 in DNA: TGTGCCAGCAGCCTTGGACAAACGTACGGGGAGACCCAGTACTTC.

V and J are TRBV7-9 and TRBJ1-4, with D hard to call. Looked up from germline, CDR1 is SEHNR and CDR2 is FQNEAQ (reference sequence). Trimming pared 8 bases from V and 0 bases from J, leaving 4 bases between. The CDR3 has 12 amino acids. The CDR3 is CASGPTNEKLFF. The CDR3 DNA reads TGTGCCAGCGGCCCAACTAATGAAAAACTGTTTTTT.

The genes are TRBV19 and TRBJ2-4; 12 nucleotides agree with TRBD2. The CDR3 contains 18 residues. Germline CDR1 and CDR2: LNHDA and SQIVND (reference sequence). Trimming at V came to 2 bases and at J to 1 base, leaving 6 bases not matched to a gene. The CDR3 region has the DNA TGTGCCAGTAGTATAAGGGAGACTAGCGGGAGCGCCAAAAACATTCAGTACTTC. Translated, it gives CASSIRETSGSAKNIQYF.